Shown below are 28 T cell receptor beta chains from a single sample sequenced in a study of cytomegalovirus exposure and HLA in healthy donors. 60 Vbeta and 13 Jbeta primers were used in PCR. The method was immunoSEQ multiplex PCR; TCRdb's version includes in-frame clones alone and lacks a portion of them. The sample has more than 130,000 clones, around 80% seen once; the top ten hold 4.5% to 6.5%. Sample: PBMCs. These receptors all stem from a male donor in good health and CMV-seronegative.

This chain links TRBV5-4 with TRBJ2-3, with 10 nucleotides matching TRBD1. The J segment lost 4 bases and the V segment lost 3 bases, leaving 5 bases of the junction unmatched. Germline V gene data show CDR1 as SGHNT and CDR2 as YYREEE (reference sequence). This CDR3 region has 15 residues. The CDR3 nucleotides are TGTGCCAGCAGCTCGCGGGACAGGGGCCCAGATACGCAGTATTTT. It translates to CASSSRDRGPDTQYF.

The chain couples TRBV5-6 to TRBJ2-1, with TRBD1 as a possible D gene (6 bases). V lost 3 bases, J lost 7 bases, and 17 bases lay in between. Germline loops: CDR1 SGHDT, CDR2 YYEEEE. The CDR3 is made up of 15 amino acids. CDR3 in DNA: TGTGCCAGCAGCTCCCGTTTACAGGGCGAAAATGAGCAGTTCTTC. Translated: CASSSRLQGENEQFF. Combining the CDR3 with reference TRBV5-6 and TRBJ2-1 gives the whole variable domain DAGVTQSPTHLIKTRGQQVTLRCSPKSGHDTVSWYQQALGQGPQFIFQYYEEEERQRGNFPDRFSGHQFPNYSSELNVNALLLGDSALYLCASSSRLQGENEQFFGPGTRLTVL.

The genes are TRBV6-6 and TRBJ1-5; D gene unclear. V was trimmed by 2 bases and J by 6 bases, leaving 11 bases between them. The CDR3 spans 14 residues. The germline CDR1 and CDR2 sequences are MNHNY and SVGAGI (reference sequence). The CDR3 nucleotides are TGTGCCAGCAGTTACGAGGTGAGAGGTCAGCCCCAGCATTTT. Amino acids: CASSYEVRGQPQHF.

V is TRBV28 and J is TRBJ1-2; D is unresolved. V gave up 6 bases and J gave up 7 bases, with 9 bases separating them. Germline V CDR1 and CDR2: MDHEN, SYDVKM. The CDR3 contains 11 residues. As DNA, the CDR3 is TGTGCCAGCAGCTTAAGGAGTGGCTACACCTTC. It codes for CASSLRSGYTF.

The gene calls are TRBV7-2 and TRBJ2-3, with TRBD2 matching over 8 bases. The J segment lost 5 bases and the V segment lost 5 bases, leaving 9 bases of the junction unmatched. The CDR3 is made up of 15 amino acids. Germline lookup yields CDR1 SGHTA and CDR2 FQGNSA. CDR3 bases: TGTGCCAGCAGCCTGGGCCTAGCGGGCCGAGATACGCAGTATTTT. As protein: CASSLGLAGRDTQYF.

This sequence joins TRBV5-6 and TRBJ1-3; possibly TRBD1 for D (5 bases). The V and J ends lost 0 bases and 3 bases respectively, with 10 bases between them. Germline V gene lookup returns CDR1 SGHDT and CDR2 YYEEEE. There are 15 residues in the CDR3. As DNA, the CDR3 is TGTGCCAGCAGCTTGGGAATGGGGCATGGAAACACCATATATTTT. Protein: CASSLGMGHGNTIYF.

This chain connects TRBV5-1 to TRBJ2-3; a weak D match, TRBD2 (6 bases). The CDR3 is made up of 16 amino acids. From germline, CDR1 is SGHRS and CDR2 YFSETQ. Trimming removed 0 bases at V and 6 bases at J, with 17 bases between. This chain's CDR3 is CASSLEAAGPFDTQYF. In DNA, the CDR3 is TGCGCCAGCAGCTTGGAAGCCGCGGGGCCCTTTGATACGCAGTATTTT.

The chain is built from TRBV29-1 and TRBJ1-4, with D possibly TRBD1 on 6 matching bases. Germline CDR1 is SQVTM and CDR2 is ANQGSEA. The V gene lost 2 bases and the J gene lost 8 bases, with 12 bases spanning the gap. The CDR3 is 13 amino acids. CDR3 sequence reads: CSVELGASEKLFF. CDR3 nucleotides: TGCAGCGTTGAACTGGGGGCTTCCGAAAAACTGTTTTTT. The full variable domain, with the rest looked up from reference TRBV29-1 and TRBJ1-4, is SAVISQKPSRDICQRGTSLTIQCQVDSQVTMMFWYRQQPGQSLTLIATANQGSEATYESGFVIDKFPISRPNLTFSTLTVSNMSPEDSSIYLCSVELGASEKLFFGSGTQLSVL.

This chain uses TRBV6-5 with TRBJ2-3, with D hard to call. The germline V gene encodes CDR1 MNHEY and CDR2 SVGAGI. V was cut by 5 bases and J by 2 bases, with 11 bases left in between. CDR3 size: 14 residues. In DNA form, the CDR3 reads TGTGCCAGCAGTACTGGTCCATACACAGATACGCAGTATTTT. It encodes CASSTGPYTDTQYF.

The chain employs TRBV6-5 and TRBJ2-5, with a tentative D call TRBD2 (6 bases). Trimming took 6 bases from V and 7 from J, leaving 15 bases between them. The germline gives CDR1 MNHEY, CDR2 SVGAGI. This CDR3 spans 13 amino acids. As DNA, the CDR3 is TGTGCCAGCAGAAATATCTTGGGGGGGACCCAGTACTTC. It encodes CASRNILGGTQYF.

CDR3 nucleotide sequence: TGTGCCAGTAGTCTCCAGGGGAGTGTTGAAGCTTTCTTT. Encoded protein: CASSLQGSVEAFF. This chain links TRBV19 with TRBJ1-1; possibly TRBD1 for D (6 bases). Germline CDR1 is LNHDA and CDR2 is SQIVND (reference sequence). The CDR3 runs 13 residues. The V gene lost 5 bases and the J gene lost 7 bases, with 14 bases spanning the gap.

This rearrangement joins TRBV7-9 to TRBJ2-3, with D possibly being TRBD2 (6 bases). The CDR3 sequence is 15 residues long. Germline V gives CDR1 SEHNR, CDR2 FQNEAQ (reference sequence). V was trimmed by 4 bases and J by 3 bases, leaving 14 bases between them. The CDR3 spells CASSSSDGGTDTQYF. In DNA, the CDR3 is TGTGCCAGCAGCTCCTCTGACGGGGGAACAGATACGCAGTATTTT.

This chain links TRBV6-5 with TRBJ1-1, with TRBD1 as a possible D gene (5 bases). The CDR3 length is 12 residues. CDR1 and CDR2 (germline): MNHEY, SVGAGI. The V gene lost 10 bases and the J gene lost 4 bases, with 13 bases spanning the gap. The CDR3 DNA sequence: TGTGCCACTTTCTCGGGGGGCACTGAAGCTTTCTTT. Protein: CATFSGGTEAFF.

The chain has TRBV5-4 and TRBJ1-2; D is undetermined. Trimming pared 6 bases from V and 4 bases from J, leaving 22 bases between. The CDR3 sequence is 16 residues long. Germline CDR1 SGHNT, CDR2 YYREEE (reference sequence). As DNA, the CDR3 is TGTGCCAGCACCTCTGCATCTAGGTCTTTGACCTATGGCTACACCTTC. It is translated as CASTSASRSLTYGYTF.

CDR3 DNA sequence: TGTGCCAGCAGCTCTCAGTCGTCTGGAAACACCATATATTTT. Translation gives CASSSQSSGNTIYF. The chain recombines TRBV7-6 with TRBJ1-3; D gene ambiguous. V was clipped by 4 bases and J by 1 base, with 8 bases between them. CDR3 size: 14 residues. Per the germline V gene, CDR1 is SGHVS and CDR2 is FNYEAQ.

The chain carries TRBV11-3 and TRBJ2-3; D is uncertain. The V end lost 4 bases, the J end lost 4 bases, and 9 bases lay between the germline ends. The CDR3 has 13 amino acids. Germline CDR1 reads SGHNT; CDR2 reads YENEEA. The DNA for the CDR3 is TGTGCCAGCAGCTCCGAGACTGCAGATACGCAGTATTTT. As protein: CASSSETADTQYF.

This clone has just a few counts. The V gene is TRBV7-2, the J gene TRBJ2-1, with 8 bases lining up with TRBD2. The CDR3 contains 18 residues. Losses at the gene ends were 7 bases for V and 4 bases for J; bases not matched to a gene: 18. Germline CDR1 reads SGHTA; CDR2 reads FQGNSA. CDR3 sequence reads: CASTEYPMTGGGYNEQFF. The CDR3 nucleotides are TGTGCCAGCACCGAGTACCCGATGACAGGCGGGGGGTACAATGAGCAGTTCTTC. The whole variable domain, filled in from reference TRBV7-2 and TRBJ2-1, reads GAGVSQSPSNKVTEKGKDVELRCDPISGHTALYWYRQSLGQGLEFLIYFQGNSAPDKSGLPSDRFSAERTGGSVSTLTIQRTQQEDSAVYLCASTEYPMTGGGYNEQFFGPGTRLTVL.

This clone was seen more than once but under ten times. This rearrangement joins TRBV13 to TRBJ1-1; D uncertain. Germline CDR1 PRHDT, CDR2 FYEKMQ (reference sequence). This CDR3 region has 11 residues. Trimming pared 5 bases from V and 5 bases from J, leaving 6 bases between. CDR3 coding DNA: TGTGCCAGCAGCCGAGGTACTGAAGCTTTCTTT. Translated: CASSRGTEAFF.

The V call is TRBV7-2, the J call TRBJ1-5; D is possibly TRBD1 (6 bases). Trimming removed 2 bases at V and 7 bases at J, with 18 bases between. This CDR3 contains 16 residues. Germline V gives CDR1 SGHTA, CDR2 FQGNSA. The CDR3: CASSLLTGPPRQPQHF. DNA for the CDR3: TGTGCCAGCAGCTTACTGACAGGACCCCCGAGACAGCCCCAGCATTTT.

This clone has only a few counts. This chain joins TRBV5-4 and TRBJ1-5; no clear D gene. V was trimmed by 4 bases and J by 4 bases, leaving 6 bases between them. The V gene's germline CDR1 is SGHNT and CDR2 YYREEE (reference sequence). The CDR3 contains 12 residues. The CDR3 reads CASSGENQPQHF. The CDR3, as DNA: TGTGCCAGCAGCGGAGAAAATCAGCCCCAGCATTTT. The full variable domain, its missing parts supplied by reference TRBV5-4 and TRBJ1-5, is ETGVTQSPTHLIKTRGQQVTLRCSSQSGHNTVSWYQQALGQGPQFIFQYYREEENGRGNFPPRFSGLQFPNYSSELNVNALELDDSALYLCASSGENQPQHFGDGTRLSIL.

The gene calls are TRBV7-6 and TRBJ1-6, with D possibly being TRBD1 (5 bases). Germline CDR1 SGHVS, CDR2 FNYEAQ. The CDR3 consists of 15 residues. Trimming took 5 bases from V and 5 from J, leaving 13 bases between them. The CDR3: CASSLYGANNSPLHF. For the CDR3, the DNA is TGTGCCAGCAGCCTCTATGGGGCCAATAATTCACCCCTCCACTTT.

This sequence joins TRBV7-9 and TRBJ2-3, with 8 bases aligning to TRBD1. With 4 bases clipped from V and 0 bases from J, the junction kept 6 bases outside the gene matches. This CDR3 comprises 16 residues. The germline CDR1 and CDR2 sequences are SEHNR and FQNEAQ (reference sequence). CDR3 nucleotide sequence: TGTGCCAGCAGCTCTCTCTGGACAGGGAGCACAGATACGCAGTATTTT. Residues: CASSSLWTGSTDTQYF.

The chain uses TRBV19 and TRBJ2-3; D perhaps matches TRBD2 (7 bases). Trimming removed 3 bases at V and 2 bases at J, with 12 bases between. The CDR3 is 15 amino acids. Germline assignment: CDR1 LNHDA and CDR2 SQIVND (reference sequence). The CDR3 here is CASSIFAGATDTQYF. The CDR3 nucleotides are TGTGCCAGTAGTATTTTTGCGGGGGCCACAGATACGCAGTATTTT.

This clone was detected only once. The gene calls are TRBV5-4 and TRBJ1-4; 7 bases map to TRBD1. CDR3 size: 15 residues. The ends lost 4 bases at V and 0 bases at J; junction bases unmatched: 3. Germline V gene data show CDR1 as SGHNT and CDR2 as YYREEE (reference sequence). The CDR3 DNA is TGTGCCAGCAGCAGTCAGGGGGCAACTAATGAAAAACTGTTTTTT. Its translation is CASSSQGATNEKLFF.

The chain is built from TRBV29-1 and TRBJ1-1, with 8 bases that match TRBD1. This CDR3 comprises 12 residues. V lost 6 bases and J lost 1; bases outside the gene matches: 1. Per germline, CDR1 SQVTM and CDR2 ANQGSEA. The CDR3 region is CSVDRGNTEAFF. The DNA for the CDR3 is TGCAGCGTCGACAGGGGGAACACTGAAGCTTTCTTT.

In nucleotides, the CDR3 is TGTGCCAGCAGCGTAGAGTCAGGGGGCCGCGGGACCCAGTACTTC. This gives the protein CASSVESGGRGTQYF. The chain couples TRBV9 to TRBJ2-5, with TRBD1 matching 8 bases. Trimming at V came to 0 bases and at J to 7 bases, leaving 8 bases not matched to a gene. CDR1 and CDR2 from the germline V gene are SGDLS and YYNGEE. The CDR3 extends over 15 amino acids.

This chain links TRBV6-5 with TRBJ1-4; D possibly corresponds to TRBD1 (5 bases). The CDR3 consists of 14 residues. Trimming removed 2 bases from V and 7 bases from J, with 11 bases in between. CDR1 and CDR2 (germline): MNHEY, SVGAGI. The CDR3 spells CASSYGGVSEKLFF. In DNA form, the CDR3 reads TGTGCCAGCAGTTACGGGGGGGTGAGTGAAAAACTGTTTTTT.

This chain connects TRBV14 to TRBJ1-4, with D uncertain. Germline values: CDR1 SGHDN, CDR2 FVKESK. The CDR3 has 13 residues. V shed 1 base and J shed 8 bases, with 8 bases lying between them. CDR3 region: CASSQVGGEKLFF. The DNA of the CDR3 is TGTGCCAGCAGCCAAGTTGGAGGGGAAAAACTGTTTTTT.